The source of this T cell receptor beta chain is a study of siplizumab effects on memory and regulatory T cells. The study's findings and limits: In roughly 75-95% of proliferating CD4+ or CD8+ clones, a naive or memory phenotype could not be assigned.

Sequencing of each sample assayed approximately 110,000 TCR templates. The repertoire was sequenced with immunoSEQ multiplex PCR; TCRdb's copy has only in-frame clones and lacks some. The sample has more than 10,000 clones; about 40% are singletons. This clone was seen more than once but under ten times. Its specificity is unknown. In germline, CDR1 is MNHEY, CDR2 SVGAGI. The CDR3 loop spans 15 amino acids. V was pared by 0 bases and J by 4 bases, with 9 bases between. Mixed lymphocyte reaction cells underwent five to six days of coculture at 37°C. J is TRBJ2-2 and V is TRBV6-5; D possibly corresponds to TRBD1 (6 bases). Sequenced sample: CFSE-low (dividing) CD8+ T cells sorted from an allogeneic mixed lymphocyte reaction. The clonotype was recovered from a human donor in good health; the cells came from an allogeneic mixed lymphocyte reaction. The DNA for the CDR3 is TGTGCCAGCAGTTACTCTCGAGGGGGCACCGGGGAGCTGTTTTTT. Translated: CASSYSRGGTGELFF.